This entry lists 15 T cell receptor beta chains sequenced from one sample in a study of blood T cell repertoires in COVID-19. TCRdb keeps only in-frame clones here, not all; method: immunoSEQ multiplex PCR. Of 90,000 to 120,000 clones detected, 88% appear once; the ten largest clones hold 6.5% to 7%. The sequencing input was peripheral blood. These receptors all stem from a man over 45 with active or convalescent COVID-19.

CDR3 region: CASSLAPGQRLRDTIYF. The CDR3 bases are TGTGCCAGCAGTTTAGCCCCGGGACAGCGGCTTCGGGACACCATATATTTT. The rearrangement links TRBV28 to TRBJ1-3; 7 bases map to TRBD1. The CDR3 loop spans 17 amino acids. V lost 2 bases, J lost 8 bases, and 15 bases stayed unmatched. Germline V gene lookup returns CDR1 MDHEN and CDR2 SYDVKM.

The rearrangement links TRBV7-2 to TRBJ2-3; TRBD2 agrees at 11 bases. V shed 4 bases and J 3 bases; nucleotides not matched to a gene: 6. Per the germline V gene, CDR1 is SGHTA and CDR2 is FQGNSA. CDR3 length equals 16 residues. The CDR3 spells CASSSPGLAATDTQYF. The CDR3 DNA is TGTGCCAGCAGCTCACCGGGACTAGCGGCGACAGATACGCAGTATTTT. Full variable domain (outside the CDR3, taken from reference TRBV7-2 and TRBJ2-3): GAGVSQSPSNKVTEKGKDVELRCDPISGHTALYWYRQSLGQGLEFLIYFQGNSAPDKSGLPSDRFSAERTGGSVSTLTIQRTQQEDSAVYLCASSSPGLAATDTQYFGPGTRLTVL.

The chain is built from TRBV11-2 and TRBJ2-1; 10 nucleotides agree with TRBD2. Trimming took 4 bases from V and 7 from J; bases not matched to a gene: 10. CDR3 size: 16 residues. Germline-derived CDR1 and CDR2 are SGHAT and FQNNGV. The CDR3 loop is CASSSFSGRARNEQFF. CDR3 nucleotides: TGTGCCAGCAGCTCATTCAGCGGGAGGGCCAGAAATGAGCAGTTCTTC.

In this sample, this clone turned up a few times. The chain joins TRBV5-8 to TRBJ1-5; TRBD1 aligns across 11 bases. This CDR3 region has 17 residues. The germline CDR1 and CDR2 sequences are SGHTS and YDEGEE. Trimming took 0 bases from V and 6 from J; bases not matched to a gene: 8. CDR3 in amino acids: CASSLEGDRGVRQPQHF. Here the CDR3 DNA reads TGTGCCAGCAGCTTGGAAGGGGACAGGGGGGTTCGTCAGCCCCAGCATTTT.

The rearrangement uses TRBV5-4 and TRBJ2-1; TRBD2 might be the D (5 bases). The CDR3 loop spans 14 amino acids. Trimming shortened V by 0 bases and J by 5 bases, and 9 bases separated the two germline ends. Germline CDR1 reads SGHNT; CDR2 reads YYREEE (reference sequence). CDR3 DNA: TGTGCCAGCAGCTTGGGGAGGCGGGACAATGAGCAGTTCTTC. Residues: CASSLGRRDNEQFF. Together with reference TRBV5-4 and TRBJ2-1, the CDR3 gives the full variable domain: ETGVTQSPTHLIKTRGQQVTLRCSSQSGHNTVSWYQQALGQGPQFIFQYYREEENGRGNFPPRFSGLQFPNYSSELNVNALELDDSALYLCASSLGRRDNEQFFGPGTRLTVL.

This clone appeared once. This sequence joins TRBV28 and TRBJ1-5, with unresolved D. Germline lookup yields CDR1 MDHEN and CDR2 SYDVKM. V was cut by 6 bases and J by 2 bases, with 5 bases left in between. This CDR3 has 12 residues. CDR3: CASRAGNQPQHF. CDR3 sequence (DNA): TGTGCCAGCAGGGCAGGCAATCAGCCCCAGCATTTT.

This chain's CDR3 is CASSPRTGRPGETQYF. The CDR3 coding sequence is TGTGCCAGCAGCCCTCGGACAGGCCGACCTGGAGAGACCCAGTACTTC. The chain couples TRBV14 to TRBJ2-5; 7 bases fit TRBD1. The CDR3 spans 16 residues. The trim removed 4 bases at V and 4 bases at J, leaving 12 bases unmatched. The V gene's germline CDR1 is SGHDN and CDR2 FVKESK. Drawing the rest from reference TRBV14 and TRBJ2-5, the complete variable domain is EAGVTQFPSHSVIEKGQTVTLRCDPISGHDNLYWYRRVMGKEIKFLLHFVKESKQDESGMPNNRFLAERTGGTYSTLKVQPAELEDSGVYFCASSPRTGRPGETQYFGPGTRLLVL.

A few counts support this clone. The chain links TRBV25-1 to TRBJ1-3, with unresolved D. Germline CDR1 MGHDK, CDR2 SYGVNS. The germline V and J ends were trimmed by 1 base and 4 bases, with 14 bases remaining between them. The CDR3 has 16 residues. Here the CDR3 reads CASSESWGGYGNTIYF. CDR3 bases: TGTGCCAGCAGTGAATCCTGGGGAGGGTACGGAAACACCATATATTTT.

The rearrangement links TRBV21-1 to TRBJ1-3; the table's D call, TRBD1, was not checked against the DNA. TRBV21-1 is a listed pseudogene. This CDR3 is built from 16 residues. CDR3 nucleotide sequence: TGTGCCAGCAGCAAAGAGCGGACAGGGTCTGGAAACACCATATATTTT. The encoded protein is CASSKERTGSGNTIYF.

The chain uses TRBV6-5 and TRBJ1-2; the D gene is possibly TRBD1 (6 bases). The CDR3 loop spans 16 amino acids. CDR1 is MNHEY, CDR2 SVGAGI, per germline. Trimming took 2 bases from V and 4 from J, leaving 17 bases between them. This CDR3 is CASSYGAGAAGYGYTF. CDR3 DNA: TGTGCCAGCAGTTACGGCGCAGGGGCGGCCGGCTATGGCTACACCTTC.

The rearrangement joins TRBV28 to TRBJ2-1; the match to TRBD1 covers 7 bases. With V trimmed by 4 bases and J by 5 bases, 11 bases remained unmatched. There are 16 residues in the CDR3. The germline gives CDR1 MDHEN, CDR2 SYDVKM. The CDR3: CASSYRDRSRDNEQFF. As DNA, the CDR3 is TGTGCCAGCAGTTATCGGGACAGATCAAGGGACAATGAGCAGTTCTTC.

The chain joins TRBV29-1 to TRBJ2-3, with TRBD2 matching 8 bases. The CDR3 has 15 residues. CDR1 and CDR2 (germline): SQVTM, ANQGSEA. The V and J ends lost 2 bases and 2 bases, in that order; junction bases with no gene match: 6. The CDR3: CSVERVSGNTDTQYF. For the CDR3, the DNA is TGCAGCGTTGAACGGGTTAGCGGGAACACAGATACGCAGTATTTT.

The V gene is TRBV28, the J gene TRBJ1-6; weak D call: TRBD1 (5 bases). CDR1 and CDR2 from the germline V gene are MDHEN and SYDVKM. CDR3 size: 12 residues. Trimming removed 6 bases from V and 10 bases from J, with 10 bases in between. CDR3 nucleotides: TGTGCCAGCAGGGGGCAGGGATCACCCCTCCACTTT. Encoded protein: CASRGQGSPLHF.

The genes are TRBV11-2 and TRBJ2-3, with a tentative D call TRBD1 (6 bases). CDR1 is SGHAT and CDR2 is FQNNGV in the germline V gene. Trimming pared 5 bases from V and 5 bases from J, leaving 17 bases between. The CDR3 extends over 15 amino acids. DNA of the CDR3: TGTGCCAGCAGCGGCGGACAGCTTTTTATAGATACGCAGTATTTT. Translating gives CASSGGQLFIDTQYF.

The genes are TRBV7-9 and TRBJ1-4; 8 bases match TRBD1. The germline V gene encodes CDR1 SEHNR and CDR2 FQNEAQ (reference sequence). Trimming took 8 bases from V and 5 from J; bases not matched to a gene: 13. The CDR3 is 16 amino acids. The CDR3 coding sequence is TGTGCCAGCGCCCTCTCCCCAGGGACAGGAAATGAAAAACTGTTTTTT. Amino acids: CASALSPGTGNEKLFF. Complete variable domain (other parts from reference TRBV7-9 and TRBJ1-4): DTGVSQNPRHKITKRGQNVTFRCDPISEHNRLYWYRQTLGQGPEFLTYFQNEAQLEKSRLLSDRFSAERPKGSFSTLEIQRTEQGDSAMYLCASALSPGTGNEKLFFGSGTQLSVL.